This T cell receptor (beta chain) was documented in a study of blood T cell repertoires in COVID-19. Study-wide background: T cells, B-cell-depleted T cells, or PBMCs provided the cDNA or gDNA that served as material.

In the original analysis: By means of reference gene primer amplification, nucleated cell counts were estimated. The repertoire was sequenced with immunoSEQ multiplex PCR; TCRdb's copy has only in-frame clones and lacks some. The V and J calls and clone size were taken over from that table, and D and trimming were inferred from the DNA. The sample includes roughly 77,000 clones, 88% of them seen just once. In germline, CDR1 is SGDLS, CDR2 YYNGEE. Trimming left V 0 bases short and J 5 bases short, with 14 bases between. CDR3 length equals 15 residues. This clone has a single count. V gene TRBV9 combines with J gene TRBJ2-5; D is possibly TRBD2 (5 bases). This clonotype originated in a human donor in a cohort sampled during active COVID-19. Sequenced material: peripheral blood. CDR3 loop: CASSVAGGPWETQYF. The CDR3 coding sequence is TGTGCCAGCAGCGTAGCTGGCGGGCCCTGGGAGACCCAGTACTTC.